This T cell receptor (beta chain) was sequenced in a study of sequential checkpoint blockade in melanoma. Study background: First-line arms were nivolumab then ipilimumab, or the reverse, randomized 1:1. Both treatment sequences were followed by maintenance nivolumab.

The germline CDR1 and CDR2 sequences are SGHAT and FQDESV (reference sequence). This CDR3 is 12 amino acids long. Deletions cut 2 bases from V and 8 bases from J, with 9 bases between. The treatment: randomized to nivolumab then ipilimumab (arm A) or the reverse (arm B). No patient had prior DNA-damaging chemotherapy. Live CD3+CD8+ CD19− CD56− cells were sorted from PBMCs. Sequencing was performed with immunoSEQ multiplex PCR; in TCRdb, only in-frame clones are kept and a portion is missing. The sample has some 40,000 clones, 84% seen once. The input for sequencing was CD8+ T cells sorted from blood (inferred from file names), taken from a patient given nivolumab and ipilimumab in sequence. V is TRBV11-1 and J is TRBJ2-5; D gene unclear. The receptor comes from a human donor with melanoma. The CDR3 loop reads CASSLFDGTQYF. CDR3 sequence (DNA): TGTGCCAGCAGCTTATTTGATGGCACCCAGTACTTC.